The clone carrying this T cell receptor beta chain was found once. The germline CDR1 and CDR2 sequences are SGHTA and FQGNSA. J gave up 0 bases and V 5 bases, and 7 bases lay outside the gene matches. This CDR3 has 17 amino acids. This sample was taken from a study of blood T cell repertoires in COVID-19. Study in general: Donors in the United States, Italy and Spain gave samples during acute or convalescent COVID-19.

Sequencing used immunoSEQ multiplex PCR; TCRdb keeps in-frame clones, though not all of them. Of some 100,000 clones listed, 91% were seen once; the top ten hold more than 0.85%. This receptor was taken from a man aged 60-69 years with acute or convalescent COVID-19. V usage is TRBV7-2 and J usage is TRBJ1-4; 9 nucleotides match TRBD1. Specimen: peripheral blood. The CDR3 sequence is CASSRRQGEATNEKLFF. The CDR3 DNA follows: TGTGCCAGCAGCCGTAGACAGGGGGAAGCAACTAATGAAAAACTGTTTTTT. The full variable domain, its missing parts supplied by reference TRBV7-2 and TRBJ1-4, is GAGVSQSPSNKVTEKGKDVELRCDPISGHTALYWYRQSLGQGLEFLIYFQGNSAPDKSGLPSDRFSAERTGGSVSTLTIQRTQQEDSAVYLCASSRRQGEATNEKLFFGSGTQLSVL.